A single sample gave rise to the 9 T cell receptor beta chains below, sequenced in a study of OX40 agonist ivuxolimab in advanced cancers. Generated by immunoSEQ multiplex PCR, the TCRdb table keeps only in-frame clones and is missing some. Of 89,000 or so clones in the sample, around 88% are singletons; the top ten hold about 0.76%. The starting material was CD4+ or CD8+ T cells sorted from blood, obtained in a trial of the OX40 agonist ivuxolimab. The receptor source for this set is an adult with an advanced solid tumor such as melanoma, head and neck, liver or kidney cancer.

CDR3 protein: CASSLSLGRTNYGYTF. The CDR3 DNA reads as TGCGCCAGCAGCCTAAGCCTTGGACGAACCAACTATGGCTACACCTTC. This chain links TRBV4-3 with TRBJ1-2; D gene uncertain. V lost 4 bases and J lost 2, with 17 bases in between. The CDR3 length is 16 residues. Germline assignment: CDR1 LGHNA and CDR2 YSLEER.

The chain combines TRBV18 with TRBJ2-5, with D possibly being TRBD1 (6 bases). Germline V gives CDR1 KGHSH, CDR2 LQKENI. The CDR3 length is 14 residues. The germline V and J ends were trimmed by 8 bases and 5 bases, with 18 bases remaining between them. The CDR3 DNA is TGTGCCAGCAGAAGATACAGGGAACGGGAGACCCAGTACTTC. It is translated as CASRRYRERETQYF.

The chain is built from TRBV7-9 and TRBJ2-3, with 8 bases that match TRBD2. The V gene end was trimmed by 4 bases and the J gene end by 5 bases; junction bases not matched to a gene: 5. This CDR3 comprises 14 residues. Germline V gene sequence: CDR1 SEHNR, CDR2 FQNEAQ (reference sequence). CDR3 residues: CASSSREVGDTQYF. The DNA for the CDR3 is TGTGCCAGCAGCTCGCGGGAGGTCGGAGATACGCAGTATTTT.

The chain links TRBV19 to TRBJ2-7; D perhaps matches TRBD1 (7 bases). Germline CDR1 is LNHDA and CDR2 is SQIVND (reference sequence). V dropped 4 bases and J dropped 3 bases, with 16 bases sitting between them. The CDR3 length is 15 residues. The DNA of the CDR3 is TGTGCCAGTAGTACTTTTGCGGGACAGATCTACGAGCAGTACTTC. This codes for CASSTFAGQIYEQYF.

The chain links TRBV5-6 to TRBJ2-5, with TRBD2 matching 8 bases. Trimming took 1 base from V and 0 from J; bases not matched to a gene: 5. CDR3 size: 16 residues. Germline V gives CDR1 SGHDT, CDR2 YYEEEE. The chain's CDR3 is CASSLLLAGYQETQYF. The CDR3 region has the DNA TGTGCCAGCAGCTTGCTGCTAGCGGGTTACCAAGAGACCCAGTACTTC.

This chain links TRBV11-2 with TRBJ2-7; TRBD1 aligns across 7 bases. Germline lookup yields CDR1 SGHAT and CDR2 FQNNGV. V gave up 10 bases and J gave up 2 bases; unmatched junction bases: 5. The CDR3 loop spans 12 amino acids. The CDR3 DNA reads as TGTGCCACCTCGGGACAGCCCTACGAGCAGTACTTC. This translates into CATSGQPYEQYF.

This clone was seen once. This CDR3 reads CASSQSTGDRTGYEQYF. The CDR3 DNA follows: TGCGCCAGCAGTCAATCAACGGGAGACAGGACTGGATACGAGCAGTACTTC. The chain links TRBV23-1 to TRBJ2-7; D possibly matches TRBD1 or TRBD2 (6 bases each). TRBV23-1 is recorded as an ORF, its role being uncertain. The CDR3 is made up of 17 amino acids. Trimming shortened V by 0 bases and J by 4 bases, and 19 bases separated the two germline ends.

V and J are TRBV19 and TRBJ1-4; weak D call: TRBD1 (5 bases). V was pared by 4 bases and J by 5 bases, with 11 bases between. The CDR3 covers 14 residues. Germline assignment: CDR1 LNHDA and CDR2 SQIVND (reference sequence). The CDR3 nucleotides read TGTGCCAGTAGTACAGGACACTCCAATGAAAAACTGTTTTTT. Translating gives CASSTGHSNEKLFF.

V is TRBV5-4 and J is TRBJ2-1; D is undetermined. Germline CDR1 is SGHNT and CDR2 is YYREEE (reference sequence). The CDR3 sequence is 13 residues long. The V and J ends lost 0 bases and 6 bases respectively, with 7 bases between them. CDR3 region: CASSLASPNEQFF. CDR3 bases: TGTGCCAGCAGCTTGGCGTCACCCAATGAGCAGTTCTTC.